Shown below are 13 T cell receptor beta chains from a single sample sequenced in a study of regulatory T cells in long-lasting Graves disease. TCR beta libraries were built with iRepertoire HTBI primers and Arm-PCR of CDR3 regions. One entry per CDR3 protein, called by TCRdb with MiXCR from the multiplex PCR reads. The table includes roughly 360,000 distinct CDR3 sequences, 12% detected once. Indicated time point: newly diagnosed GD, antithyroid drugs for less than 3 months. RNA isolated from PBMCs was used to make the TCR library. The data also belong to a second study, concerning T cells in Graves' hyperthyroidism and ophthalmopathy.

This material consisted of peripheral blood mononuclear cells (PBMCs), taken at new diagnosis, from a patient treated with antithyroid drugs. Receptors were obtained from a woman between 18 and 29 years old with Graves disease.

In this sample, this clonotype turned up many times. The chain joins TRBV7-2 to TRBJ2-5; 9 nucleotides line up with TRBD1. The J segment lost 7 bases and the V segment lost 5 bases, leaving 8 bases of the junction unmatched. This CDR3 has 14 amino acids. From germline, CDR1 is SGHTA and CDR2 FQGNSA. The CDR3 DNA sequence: TGTGCCAGCAGCAAAGGACAGGGGTACGGGACCCAGTACTTC. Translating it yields CASSKGQGYGTQYF.

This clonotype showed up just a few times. The CDR3 spells CASSQVQGEVTEAFF. The CDR3 nucleotides are TGCGCCAGCAGCCAGGTACAGGGGGAGGTCACTGAAGCTTTCTTT. The rearrangement links TRBV4-1 to TRBJ1-1, with 8 positions matching TRBD1. CDR3 length equals 15 residues. The junction had 7 bases not matched to a gene; V was cut back by 3 bases and J by 4 bases. Germline V gene data show CDR1 as MGHRA and CDR2 as YSYEKL.

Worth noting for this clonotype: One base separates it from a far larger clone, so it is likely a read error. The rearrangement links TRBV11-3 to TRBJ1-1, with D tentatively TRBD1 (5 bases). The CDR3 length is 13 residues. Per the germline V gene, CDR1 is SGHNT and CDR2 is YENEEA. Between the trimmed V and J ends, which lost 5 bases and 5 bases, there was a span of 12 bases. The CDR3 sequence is CASSTAGYTEAFF. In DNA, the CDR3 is TGTGCCAGCAGCACCGCAGGGTATACTGAAGCTTTCTTT.

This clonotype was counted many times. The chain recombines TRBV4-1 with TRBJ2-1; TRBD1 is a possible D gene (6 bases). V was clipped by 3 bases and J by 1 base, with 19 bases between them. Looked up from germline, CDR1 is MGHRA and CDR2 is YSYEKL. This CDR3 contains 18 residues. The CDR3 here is CASSQTTTGYNSYNEQFF. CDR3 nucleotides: TGCGCCAGCAGCCAGACCACGACAGGCTACAATTCCTACAATGAGCAGTTCTTC.

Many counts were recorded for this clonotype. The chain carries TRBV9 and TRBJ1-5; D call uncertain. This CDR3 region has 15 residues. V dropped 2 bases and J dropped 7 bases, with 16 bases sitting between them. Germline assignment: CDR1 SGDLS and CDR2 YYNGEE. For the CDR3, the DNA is TGTGCCAGCAGCGTTGGATTTGAGGGCTGGCAGCCCCAGCATTTT. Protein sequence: CASSVGFEGWQPQHF. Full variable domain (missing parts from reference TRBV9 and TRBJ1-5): DSGVTQTPKHLITATGQRVTLRCSPRSGDLSVYWYQQSLDQGLQFLIQYYNGEERAKGNILERFSAQQFPDLHSELNLSSLELGDSALYFCASSVGFEGWQPQHFGDGTRLSIL.

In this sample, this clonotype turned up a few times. CDR3 amino acids: CASSLQGRYEQFF. Written as DNA, the CDR3 is TGTGCCAGCAGCTTACAGGGGAGATATGAGCAGTTCTTC. The V call is TRBV7-2, the J call TRBJ2-1, with D tentatively TRBD1 (6 bases). Trimming removed 2 bases from V and 8 bases from J, with 10 bases in between. The germline CDR1 and CDR2 sequences are SGHTA and FQGNSA. The CDR3 length is 13 residues. The whole variable domain, remainder taken from reference TRBV7-2 and TRBJ2-1, is GAGVSQSPSNKVTEKGKDVELRCDPISGHTALYWYRQSLGQGLEFLIYFQGNSAPDKSGLPSDRFSAERTGGSVSTLTIQRTQQEDSAVYLCASSLQGRYEQFFGPGTRLTVL.

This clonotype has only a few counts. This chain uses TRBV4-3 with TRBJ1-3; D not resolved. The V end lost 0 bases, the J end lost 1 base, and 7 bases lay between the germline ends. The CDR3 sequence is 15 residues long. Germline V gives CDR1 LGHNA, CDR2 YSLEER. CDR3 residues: CASSQDSASGNTIYF. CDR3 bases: TGCGCCAGCAGCCAAGATTCAGCTTCTGGAAACACCATATATTTT.

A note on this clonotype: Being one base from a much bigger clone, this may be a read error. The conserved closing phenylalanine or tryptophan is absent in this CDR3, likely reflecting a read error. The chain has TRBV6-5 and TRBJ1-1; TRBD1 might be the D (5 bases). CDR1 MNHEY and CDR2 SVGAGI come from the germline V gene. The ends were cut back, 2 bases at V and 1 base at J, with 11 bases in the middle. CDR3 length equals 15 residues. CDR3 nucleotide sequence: TGTGCCAGCAGTTACGACAGCCCCGGGAACACTGAAGCTTTCTCT. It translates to CASSYDSPGNTEAFS.

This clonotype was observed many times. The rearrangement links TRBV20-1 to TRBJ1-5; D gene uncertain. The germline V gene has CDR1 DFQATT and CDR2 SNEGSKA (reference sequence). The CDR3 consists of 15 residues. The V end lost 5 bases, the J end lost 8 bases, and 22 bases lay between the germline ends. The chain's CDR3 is CSAPDDGQEGKPQHF. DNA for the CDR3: TGCAGTGCTCCCGACGACGGGCAGGAGGGTAAGCCCCAGCATTTT.

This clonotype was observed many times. CDR3 sequence: CASSQDVASGANVLTF. The CDR3 region has the DNA TGCGCCAGCAGCCAAGATGTAGCCTCTGGGGCCAACGTCCTGACTTTC. The chain recombines TRBV4-3 with TRBJ2-6; D gene unclear. CDR3 length: 16 residues. Germline V CDR1 and CDR2: LGHNA, YSLEER. Trimming cost V 0 bases and J 0 bases, with 6 bases left between them.

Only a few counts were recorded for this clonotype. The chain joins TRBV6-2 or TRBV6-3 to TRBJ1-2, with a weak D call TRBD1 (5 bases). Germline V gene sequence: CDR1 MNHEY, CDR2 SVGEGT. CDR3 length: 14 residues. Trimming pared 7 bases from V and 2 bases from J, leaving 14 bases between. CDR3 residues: CASKVGAANYGYTF. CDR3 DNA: TGTGCCAGCAAGGTCGGGGCGGCGAACTATGGCTACACCTTC.

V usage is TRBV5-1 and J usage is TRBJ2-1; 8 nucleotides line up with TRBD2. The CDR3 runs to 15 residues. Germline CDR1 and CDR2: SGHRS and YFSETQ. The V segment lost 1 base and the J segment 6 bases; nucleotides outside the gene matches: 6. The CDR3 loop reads CASSLYAGGGNEQFF. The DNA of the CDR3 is TGCGCCAGCAGCTTGTACGCCGGGGGGGGCAATGAGCAGTTCTTC.

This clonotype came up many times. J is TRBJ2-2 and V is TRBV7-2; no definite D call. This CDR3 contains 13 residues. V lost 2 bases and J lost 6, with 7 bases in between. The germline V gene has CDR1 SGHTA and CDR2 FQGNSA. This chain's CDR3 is CASSLPHPGELFF. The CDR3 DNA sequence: TGTGCCAGCAGCTTACCCCATCCCGGGGAGCTGTTTTTT.